This is a list of T cell receptor beta chains from one sample in a study of blood T cell repertoires in COVID-19. Repertoires were generated with immunoSEQ multiplex PCR, while TCRdb's copy carries only in-frame clones and drops some. The sample gives around 56,000 clones, 80% to 90% of which show up once; around 20% is in the top ten. The sample taken for sequencing was peripheral blood. All receptors derive from a human donor in a cohort sampled during active COVID-19. The CDR3 runs from the conserved cysteine through the conserved F or W. Fields, in order: clone size, D gene, J gene, V gene, CDR3 protein, CDR3 DNA. A D gene is named only where the DNA matches it firmly. Size is stated for part of the rows, as once, few or many counts, or as a class when the clone is expanded.

.	TRBD2	TRBJ2-3	TRBV3-1/TRBV3-2	CASSPSSSGLAGDFLTQYF	TGTGCCAGCAGCCCTTCCTCTTCCGGACTAGCGGGCGACTTTCTTACGCAGTATTTT
.	.	TRBJ2-1	TRBV24-1	CATSVSQGGNEQFF	TGTGCCACCAGTGTCTCACAGGGAGGGAATGAGCAGTTCTTC
.	.	TRBJ1-4	TRBV25-1	CTSKGVWDEKLFF	TGTACCAGCAAGGGGGTCTGGGATGAAAAACTGTTTTTT
.	TRBD2	TRBJ2-7	TRBV6-2/TRBV6-3	CASRPSGFYEQYF	TGTGCCAGCAGACCTAGCGGGTTCTACGAGCAGTACTTC
.	.	TRBJ1-2	TRBV19	CASSIGGRYGYTF	TGTGCCAGTAGTATCGGGGGGCGGTATGGCTACACCTTC
.	.	TRBJ1-2	TRBV4-3	CASSQDLWGQLHGYTF	TGCGCCAGCAGCCAAGATCTTTGGGGGCAGCTGCATGGCTACACCTTC
.	.	TRBJ1-1	TRBV7-8	CASSLQGNTEAFF	TGTGCCAGCAGCTTACAGGGAAACACTGAAGCTTTCTTT
.	.	TRBJ2-1	TRBV15	CATSPGHSYNEQFF	TGTGCCACCAGTCCGGGACACTCCTACAATGAGCAGTTCTTC
.	.	TRBJ1-3	TRBV5-4	CASSAGQRNTIYF	TGTGCCAGCAGCGCCGGACAGAGAAACACCATATATTTT
.	.	TRBJ1-3	TRBV3-1/TRBV3-2	CASSQERPNSSGNTIYF	TGTGCCAGCAGCCAAGAACGGCCGAACAGCTCTGGAAACACCATATATTTT
once	.	TRBJ2-2	TRBV7-9	CASSPGPRQNSRPGELFF	TGTGCCAGCAGCCCCGGTCCCCGCCAGAACAGTCGTCCCGGGGAGCTGTTTTTT
.	.	TRBJ2-3	TRBV2	CASSIQGGGTDTQYF	TGTGCCAGCAGTATACAGGGGGGGGGCACAGATACGCAGTATTTT
once	.	TRBJ2-2	TRBV12-3/TRBV12-4	CASSPRLAGELFF	TGTGCCAGCAGTCCGAGGTTGGCCGGGGAGCTGTTTTTT
.	TRBD1	TRBJ1-3	TRBV7-8	CASSARQGVIPSGNTIYF	TGTGCCAGCAGCGCCAGACAGGGTGTAATCCCCTCTGGAAACACCATATATTTT
.	TRBD1	TRBJ2-7	TRBV4-3	CASSHGTGSSYEQYF	TGCGCCAGCAGCCACGGGACAGGGAGTTCCTACGAGCAGTACTTC
.	.	TRBJ2-3	TRBV19	CASSIGQVSTDTQYF	TGTGCCAGTAGTATAGGACAGGTTAGCACAGATACGCAGTATTTT
once	TRBD1	TRBJ1-6	TRBV18	CASSRGTDNSPLHF	TGTGCCAGCTCACGCGGGACAGATAATTCACCCCTCCACTTT
.	TRBD2	TRBJ2-1	TRBV7-8	CASSLVGTSVPNEQFF	TGTGCCAGCAGCTTAGTCGGGACTAGCGTCCCCAATGAGCAGTTCTTC
.	.	TRBJ2-2	TRBV10-2	CASFPPSRAGELFF	TGCGCCAGCTTTCCCCCCAGTCGTGCCGGGGAGCTGTTTTTT
.	.	TRBJ2-2	TRBV5-8	CASAPRGLSGELFF	TGTGCCAGCGCGCCCAGGGGTCTTAGCGGGGAGCTGTTTTTT
.	.	TRBJ2-5	TRBV7-2	CASSFGRAETQYF	TGTGCCAGCAGCTTTGGGCGGGCGGAGACCCAGTACTTC
.	TRBD2	TRBJ2-3	TRBV2	CASSRLARADTQYF	TGTGCCAGCAGTAGACTAGCAAGGGCAGATACGCAGTATTTT
.	.	TRBJ1-1	TRBV19	CASSIVAGPNTEAFF	TGTGCCAGTAGTATAGTGGCAGGGCCGAACACTGAAGCTTTCTTT
.	TRBD1	TRBJ1-3	TRBV27	CASSEGARGNTIYF	TGTGCCAGCAGCGAGGGGGCGCGAGGAAACACCATATATTTT
.	TRBD2	TRBJ2-7	TRBV7-2	CASSFSGGPYEQYF	TGTGCCAGCAGCTTTAGCGGGGGGCCCTACGAGCAGTACTTC
.	.	TRBJ2-7	TRBV5-4	CASSLRNRDYEQYF	TGTGCCAGCAGCTTGCGGAACAGAGATTACGAGCAGTACTTC
.	.	TRBJ2-7	TRBV6-5	CASSYSTGKPYEQYF	TGTGCCAGCAGTTACTCTACGGGAAAGCCCTACGAGCAGTACTTC
.	TRBD2	TRBJ2-3	TRBV5-6	CASSPFSGTADTQYF	TGTGCCAGCAGCCCGTTCAGCGGGACCGCAGATACGCAGTATTTT
.	.	TRBJ2-7	TRBV7-9	CASSLATGRAGTYEQYF	TGTGCCAGCAGCTTAGCCACCGGGCGGGCGGGGACCTACGAGCAGTACTTC
.	TRBD1	TRBJ1-2	TRBV27	CASSPRTGTGYTF	TGTGCCAGCAGTCCCCGGACAGGGACTGGCTACACCTTC
.	TRBD2	TRBJ2-1	TRBV6-2/TRBV6-3	CASSYLASGGAFYNEQFF	TGTGCCAGCAGTTACCTGGCTAGCGGGGGGGCCTTCTACAATGAGCAGTTCTTC
.	.	TRBJ2-2	TRBV6-2/TRBV6-3	CASSYHRTIPPGQNTGELFF	TGTGCCAGCAGTTACCACCGCACGATTCCTCCGGGACAGAACACCGGGGAGCTGTTTTTT
.	.	TRBJ2-4	TRBV28	CASTPPRTNENIQYF	TGTGCCAGCACCCCGCCCCGTACTAATGAAAACATTCAGTACTTC
.	TRBD2	TRBJ2-1	TRBV19	CASSRSGRAIYEQFF	TGTGCCAGTAGTCGTAGCGGGAGGGCCATATATGAGCAGTTCTTC
once	.	TRBJ1-6	TRBV18	CASSPPSTRGSPLHF	TGTGCCAGCTCACCACCGTCCACCCGGGGATCACCCCTCCACTTT
.	TRBD1	TRBJ2-7	TRBV7-2	CASSLGGGQGKFYEQYF	TGTGCCAGCAGCTTAGGGGGAGGACAGGGGAAATTTTACGAGCAGTACTTC
.	TRBD1	TRBJ1-5	TRBV5-8	CASSPGQGGNQPQHF	TGTGCCAGCAGCCCAGGACAGGGGGGCAATCAGCCCCAGCATTTT
.	.	TRBJ1-4	TRBV6-5	CASSYSREGTNEKLFF	TGTGCCAGCAGTTACTCCCGGGAGGGAACTAATGAAAAACTGTTTTTT
.	.	TRBJ1-1	TRBV6-1	CASSDPSTGPTEAFF	TGTGCCAGCAGTGACCCCAGCACAGGGCCCACTGAAGCTTTCTTT
.	TRBD1	TRBJ1-1	TRBV6-6	CASSDRDSTEAFF	TGTGCCAGCAGTGACCGGGACAGCACTGAAGCTTTCTTT
.	.	TRBJ2-5	TRBV20-1	CSASVARAYQETQYF	TGCAGTGCTAGTGTGGCCAGGGCCTACCAAGAGACCCAGTACTTC
few	.	TRBJ1-1	TRBV6-5	CASSYSGGLNTEAFF	TGTGCCAGCAGTTACTCGGGCGGGCTGAACACTGAAGCTTTCTTT
.	.	TRBJ1-6	TRBV5-4	CASSFSSYNSPLHF	TGTGCCAGCAGCTTTAGCTCCTATAATTCACCCCTCCACTTT
.	.	TRBJ1-5	TRBV2	CASVWAEGQPQHF	TGTGCCAGCGTTTGGGCAGAAGGTCAGCCCCAGCATTTT
.	.	TRBJ2-1	TRBV5-8	CASRRRQNNEQFF	TGTGCCAGCAGACGGAGACAGAACAATGAGCAGTTCTTC
once	TRBD1	TRBJ2-7	TRBV7-9	CASSLAGGHEQYF	TGTGCCAGCAGCTTAGCAGGGGGCCACGAGCAGTACTTC
.	TRBD1	TRBJ1-4	TRBV6-2/TRBV6-3	CASSAYPGTGEDEKLFF	TGTGCCAGCAGTGCCTACCCCGGGACAGGGGAGGATGAAAAACTGTTTTTT
few	TRBD1	TRBJ1-3	TRBV6-1	CASSVRQGHNPGNTIYF	TGTGCCAGCAGTGTGAGACAGGGGCATAACCCTGGAAACACCATATATTTT
.	TRBD1	TRBJ2-7	TRBV18	CASSPTGGSPYEQYF	TGTGCCAGCTCACCCACAGGGGGAAGTCCCTACGAGCAGTACTTC
.	.	TRBJ2-5	TRBV7-2	CASSLGLTRETQYF	TGTGCCAGCAGCTTAGGGCTCACGCGGGAGACCCAGTACTTC
.	.	TRBJ2-7	TRBV6-2/TRBV6-3	CASSYPDRTISYEQYF	TGTGCCAGCAGTTACCCCGACAGGACAATCTCCTACGAGCAGTACTTC